This entry features one TCR beta chain sequence. The method was immunoSEQ multiplex PCR; TCRdb's version includes in-frame clones alone and lacks a portion of them. The table lists under 200,000 clones, around 80% of them singletons. The data derive from a study of blood T cell repertoires in COVID-19. This CDR3 has 15 residues. Germline V gene lookup returns CDR1 LNHNV and CDR2 YYDKDF (reference sequence). Trimming shortened V by 1 base and J by 4 bases, and 13 bases separated the two germline ends. Cohorts were determined from participant-reported clinical history. This clonotype originated in a woman between 45 and 65 years old in a cohort exposed to, infected with or recovered from COVID-19 (not recorded which). Sequencing was done on a sample of PBMCs or T cells enriched from blood (not recorded which). The chain links TRBV15 to TRBJ1-1; D perhaps matches TRBD1 (6 bases). CDR3: CATSRGAGAGTEAFF. DNA for the CDR3: TGTGCCACCAGCAGAGGGGCAGGGGCTGGCACTGAAGCTTTCTTT. Full variable domain (missing parts from reference TRBV15 and TRBJ1-1): DAMVIQNPRYQVTQFGKPVTLSCSQTLNHNVMYWYQQKSSQAPKLLFHYYDKDFNNEADTPDNFQSRRPNTSFCFLDIRSPGLGDTAMYLCATSRGAGAGTEAFFGQGTRLTVV.